This record concerns one TCR beta chain sequence. Antigen: not known. No patient escaped relapse after autologous stem cell transplantation, and brentuximab vedotin exposure varied. This sample was taken from a study of PD-1 blockade in classical Hodgkin lymphoma. Whole-study context: Nivolumab dosed at 3 mg/kg went to patients intravenously every 2 weeks. Study-wide results and caveats: Compared with healthy donors, newly diagnosed patients reportedly showed lower baseline TCR diversity. Exclusion was applied to patients who started nivolumab under 1 year after ASCT. Complete responders started with a diversity level that resembled newly diagnosed patients at baseline.

Germline CDR1 SGHNT, CDR2 YYREEE (reference sequence). The CDR3 totals 14 residues. V was shortened by 0 bases and J by 1 base, with 8 bases between the two germline ends. The repertoire was sequenced with immunoSEQ multiplex PCR; TCRdb's copy has only in-frame clones and lacks some. Of tens of thousands of clones listed, 55% to 75% are singletons. This material consisted of peripheral blood mononuclear cells (PBMCs), taken at baseline. The clonotype comes from a human donor with classical Hodgkin lymphoma. This chain links TRBV5-4 with TRBJ2-7; D gene ambiguous. The CDR3 here is CASSLDSRSYEQYF. CDR3 in DNA: TGTGCCAGCAGCTTGGACAGCAGGTCCTACGAGCAGTACTTC.